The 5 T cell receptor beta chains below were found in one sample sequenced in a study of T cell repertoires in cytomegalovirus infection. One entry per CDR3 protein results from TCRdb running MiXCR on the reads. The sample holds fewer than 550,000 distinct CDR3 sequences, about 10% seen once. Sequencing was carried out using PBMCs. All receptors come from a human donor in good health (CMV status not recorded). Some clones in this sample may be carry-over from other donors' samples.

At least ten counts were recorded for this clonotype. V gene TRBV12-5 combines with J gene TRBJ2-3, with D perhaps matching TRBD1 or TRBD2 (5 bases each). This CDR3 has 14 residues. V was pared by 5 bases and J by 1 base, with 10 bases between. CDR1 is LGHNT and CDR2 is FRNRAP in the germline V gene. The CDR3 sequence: CASGPRDGTDTQYF. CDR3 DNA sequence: TGTGCTAGTGGTCCCCGGGACGGCACAGATACGCAGTATTTT.

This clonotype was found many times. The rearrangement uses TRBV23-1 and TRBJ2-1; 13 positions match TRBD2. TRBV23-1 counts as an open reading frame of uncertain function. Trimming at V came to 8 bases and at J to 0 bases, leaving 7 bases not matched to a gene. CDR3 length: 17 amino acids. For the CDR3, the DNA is TGCGCCAGCTTGACTAGCGGGAGGATCCACTCCTACAATGAGCAGTTCTTC. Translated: CASLTSGRIHSYNEQFF.

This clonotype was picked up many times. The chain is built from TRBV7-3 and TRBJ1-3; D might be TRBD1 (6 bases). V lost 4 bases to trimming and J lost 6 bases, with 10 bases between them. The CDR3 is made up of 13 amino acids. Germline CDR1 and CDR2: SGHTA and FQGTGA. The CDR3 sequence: CASSSGAENTIYF. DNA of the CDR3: TGTGCCAGCAGCTCGGGGGCCGAAAACACCATATATTTT.

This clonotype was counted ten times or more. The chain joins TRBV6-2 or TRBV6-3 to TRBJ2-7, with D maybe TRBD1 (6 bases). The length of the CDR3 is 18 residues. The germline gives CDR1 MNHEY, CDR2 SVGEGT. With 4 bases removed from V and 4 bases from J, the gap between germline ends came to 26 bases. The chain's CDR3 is CASSSAELGRGIGYEQYF. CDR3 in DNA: TGTGCCAGCAGTTCTGCTGAACTGGGCAGGGGCATCGGGTACGAGCAGTACTTC.

CDR3 residues: CSVVRRLDATEAFF. CDR3 coding DNA: TGCAGCGTTGTAAGGAGACTGGACGCCACTGAAGCTTTCTTT. The rearrangement joins TRBV29-1 to TRBJ1-1; no firm D call. Germline CDR1 SQVTM, CDR2 ANQGSEA. V was shortened by 4 bases and J by 4 bases, with 16 bases between the two germline ends. The length of the CDR3 is 14 residues.